This T cell receptor beta chain was obtained from a study of OX40 agonist ivuxolimab in advanced cancers. Findings of the study overall: CD4+ T cells averaged fewer expanded clones than CD8+ T cells.

As to this clone: What it binds is unknown.

Libraries were prepared by immunoSEQ multiplex PCR; TCRdb keeps only in-frame clonotypes and omits some of them. The sample holds more than 45,000 clones, roughly 81% seen once. The germline gives CDR1 SGHNT, CDR2 YYREEE (reference sequence). The CDR3 has 15 amino acids. Trimming took 3 bases from V and 4 from J, leaving 16 bases between them. Patients who had autoimmune disease history or got systemic immunosuppression were left out. The sequencing here drew on CD4+ or CD8+ T cells sorted from blood, taken in a trial of the OX40 agonist ivuxolimab. The genes are TRBV5-4 and TRBJ1-2; a possible D gene is TRBD1 (6 bases). This clonotype was sampled from an adult with an advanced solid tumor such as melanoma, head and neck, liver or kidney cancer. The CDR3 loop is CASSSMPARGYGYTF. CDR3 coding DNA: TGTGCCAGCAGCTCGATGCCTGCCAGGGGCTATGGCTACACCTTC.